The 28 T cell receptor beta chains given below trace back to one sample, sequenced in a study of OX40 agonist ivuxolimab in advanced cancers. Data came from immunoSEQ multiplex PCR; TCRdb stores just in-frame clones and leaves some out. Among nearly 110,000 clones listed, about nine tenths were seen once. The source was CD4+ or CD8+ T cells sorted from blood, collected in a trial of the OX40 agonist ivuxolimab. The source is an adult with an advanced solid tumor such as melanoma, head and neck, liver or kidney cancer.

The V gene is TRBV5-1, the J gene TRBJ2-1; the match to TRBD2 covers 9 bases. The germline gives CDR1 SGHRS, CDR2 YFSETQ. CDR3 length: 17 amino acids. J was trimmed by 8 bases and V by 4 bases; bases with no gene match: 16. The CDR3: CASSLQPGLAGGYEQFF. CDR3 nucleotides: TGCGCCAGCAGCCTTCAACCGGGACTAGCAGGAGGCTATGAGCAGTTCTTC. The full variable domain, its missing parts supplied by reference TRBV5-1 and TRBJ2-1, is KAGVTQTPRYLIKTRGQQVTLSCSPISGHRSVSWYQQTPGQGLQFLFEYFSETQRNKGNFPGRFSGRQFSNSRSEMNVSTLELGDSALYLCASSLQPGLAGGYEQFFGPGTRLTVL.

This chain connects TRBV29-1 to TRBJ2-7; the match to TRBD2 covers 7 bases. Germline assignment: CDR1 SQVTM and CDR2 ANQGSEA. V trimming: 8 bases; J trimming: 4 bases; junction bases outside the gene matches: 8. The CDR3 is made up of 12 amino acids. The CDR3 nucleotides read TGCAGCCTCGTCCGCGGGGGATACGAGCAGTACTTC. Protein sequence: CSLVRGGYEQYF.

This clone appeared a single time. CDR3 region: CASRDRPGLAPDTQYF. CDR3 coding DNA: TGTGCCAGCAGGGATAGGCCGGGACTAGCTCCAGATACGCAGTATTTT. V is TRBV27 and J is TRBJ2-3; 9 bases line up with TRBD2. The V gene's germline CDR1 is MNHEY and CDR2 SMNVEV (reference sequence). This CDR3 region has 16 residues. V dropped 6 bases and J dropped 4; count of bases not matched to a gene: 11.

The chain joins TRBV7-3 to TRBJ2-2; TRBD1 might be the D (6 bases). The CDR3 is 15 residues long. V shed 3 bases and J shed 2 bases, with 10 bases lying between them. Germline CDR1 is SGHTA and CDR2 is FQGTGA. Here the CDR3 reads CASSFRQVNTGELFF. The DNA for the CDR3 is TGTGCCAGCAGCTTCCGACAGGTTAACACCGGGGAGCTGTTTTTT.

The sample holds one count of this clone. This chain links TRBV28 with TRBJ2-7, with 11 bases aligning to TRBD2. Germline assignment: CDR1 MDHEN and CDR2 SYDVKM. V gave up 7 bases and J gave up 0 bases; unmatched junction bases: 5. The CDR3 runs to 15 residues. This chain's CDR3 is CASTTTSGGSYEQYF. CDR3 nucleotide sequence: TGTGCCAGCACCACTACTAGCGGGGGCTCCTACGAGCAGTACTTC.

The chain recombines TRBV7-2 with TRBJ2-1; D uncertain. The ends were cut back, 8 bases at V and 5 bases at J, with 13 bases in the middle. The CDR3 consists of 13 residues. CDR1 and CDR2 (germline): SGHTA, FQGNSA. CDR3 loop: CASYGRLHNEQFF. In DNA form, the CDR3 reads TGTGCCAGCTACGGACGGCTGCACAATGAGCAGTTCTTC.

The rearrangement joins TRBV2 to TRBJ1-4; no clear D gene. Between the trimmed V and J ends, which lost 7 bases and 5 bases, there was a span of 11 bases. Per the germline V gene, CDR1 is SNHLY and CDR2 is FYNNEI. The length of the CDR3 is 13 residues. The CDR3 protein is CASNAAWNEKLFF. CDR3 in DNA: TGTGCCAGCAACGCGGCATGGAATGAAAAACTGTTTTTT.

V and J are TRBV19 and TRBJ1-1; D is unclear. Germline CDR1 LNHDA, CDR2 SQIVND (reference sequence). This CDR3 region has 15 residues. V lost 5 bases and J lost 5, with 18 bases in between. CDR3 in DNA: TGTGCCAGTAGTCTATGGACGGGCGGGAGGACTGAAGCTTTCTTT. As protein: CASSLWTGGRTEAFF.

This rearrangement joins TRBV4-1 to TRBJ1-2; no clear D gene. The CDR3 contains 14 residues. Germline CDR1 MGHRA, CDR2 YSYEKL. V was cut by 0 bases and J by 2 bases, with 7 bases left in between. This chain's CDR3 is CASSQEGQNYGYTF. The CDR3 nucleotides are TGCGCCAGCAGCCAAGAAGGGCAGAACTATGGCTACACCTTC.

The rearrangement uses TRBV7-3 and TRBJ2-1, with 7 bases aligning to TRBD1. V trimming: 6 bases; J trimming: 1 base; junction bases outside the gene matches: 9. CDR1 is SGHTA, CDR2 FQGTGA, per germline. There are 16 residues in the CDR3. CDR3: CASSTGQVGSYNEQFF. CDR3 DNA: TGTGCCAGCAGTACCGGACAGGTTGGATCCTACAATGAGCAGTTCTTC.

The chain has TRBV18 and TRBJ2-7; no clear D gene. CDR3 length: 11 amino acids. V was shortened by 5 bases and J by 6 bases, with 8 bases between the two germline ends. Germline values: CDR1 KGHSH, CDR2 LQKENI. The CDR3 sequence is CASSGHIEQYF. The DNA of the CDR3 is TGTGCCAGCTCAGGTCATATCGAGCAGTACTTC.

The V call is TRBV10-3, the J call TRBJ2-7, with a weak D call TRBD1 (5 bases). The V end lost 2 bases, the J end lost 2 bases, and 7 bases lay between the germline ends. From germline, CDR1 is ENHRY and CDR2 SYGVKD. The CDR3 has 13 residues. The CDR3 DNA is TGTGCCATCAGTGAGGCAGGGACCTACGAGCAGTACTTC. Translation: CAISEAGTYEQYF.

The gene calls are TRBV7-9 and TRBJ2-2, with 9 nucleotides matching TRBD1. J was trimmed by 6 bases and V by 5 bases; bases with no gene match: 16. The CDR3 loop spans 18 amino acids. Germline CDR1 reads SEHNR; CDR2 reads FQNEAQ (reference sequence). The CDR3 DNA reads TGTGCCAGCAGCGTTTCAGGCACAGGGGGCGGTTTCCCCGGGGAGCTGTTTTTT. It translates to CASSVSGTGGGFPGELFF. Supplemented by reference TRBV7-9 and TRBJ2-2, the full variable domain reads DTGVSQNPRHKITKRGQNVTFRCDPISEHNRLYWYRQTLGQGPEFLTYFQNEAQLEKSRLLSDRFSAERPKGSFSTLEIQRTEQGDSAMYLCASSVSGTGGGFPGELFFGEGSRLTVL.

CDR3 residues: CASSSGLAGGYNEQFF. CDR3 nucleotide sequence: TGCGCCAGCAGCTCGGGACTAGCGGGGGGATACAATGAGCAGTTCTTC. The V and J genes are TRBV5-1 and TRBJ2-1, with TRBD2 matching 15 bases. Germline V gene data show CDR1 as SGHRS and CDR2 as YFSETQ. CDR3 size: 16 residues. After removal of 3 bases from V and 4 bases from J, the junction contained 2 bases not matched to a gene.

The chain uses TRBV7-7 and TRBJ1-5, with 8 bases fitting TRBD1. From germline, CDR1 is SSHAT and CDR2 FNYEAQ (reference sequence). The CDR3 spans 17 residues. After removal of 5 bases from V and 2 bases from J, the junction contained 11 bases not matched to a gene. In nucleotides, the CDR3 is TGTGCCAGCAGCCTGACAGGGGTGGGGTGCGGCAATCAGCCCCAGCATTTT. Amino acid sequence: CASSLTGVGCGNQPQHF.

The chain carries TRBV11-3 and TRBJ1-2; D is unclear. The CDR3 loop spans 14 amino acids. The V end was cut by 4 bases, the J end by 2 bases, with 11 bases between. CDR1 is SGHNT, CDR2 YENEEA, per germline. The CDR3 spells CASSSSDGNYGYTF. The CDR3 bases are TGTGCCAGCAGCTCGAGCGACGGGAACTATGGCTACACCTTC.

The rearrangement joins TRBV29-1 to TRBJ1-1; 7 bases align to TRBD1. The CDR3 has 17 residues. V was pared by 0 bases and J by 4 bases, with 14 bases of the junction left unmatched. CDR1 is SQVTM, CDR2 ANQGSEA, per germline. This CDR3 is CSVEDLKGGGRITEAFF. In DNA, the CDR3 is TGCAGCGTTGAAGATCTAAAAGGGGGCGGTCGGATCACTGAAGCTTTCTTT.

A few counts support this clone. The chain employs TRBV7-9 and TRBJ1-6; D might be TRBD1 (6 bases). There are 14 residues in the CDR3. The V gene's germline CDR1 is SEHNR and CDR2 FQNEAQ (reference sequence). V dropped 2 bases and J dropped 8 bases, with 10 bases sitting between them. The CDR3: CASSLLSGDSPLHF. The CDR3 coding sequence is TGTGCCAGCAGCTTACTGTCAGGGGATTCACCCCTCCACTTT.

V gene TRBV27 combines with J gene TRBJ1-1; D is unclear. The ends were cut back, 6 bases at V and 7 bases at J, with 21 bases in the middle. CDR3 length: 15 amino acids. Germline V gene data show CDR1 as MNHEY and CDR2 as SMNVEV (reference sequence). The CDR3 nucleotides are TGTGCCAGCAGCTCTGGTTCGGGCAGCTTCTATGAAGCTTTCTTT. This translates into CASSSGSGSFYEAFF.

The sample holds one count of this clone. The V call is TRBV15, the J call TRBJ1-2; no clear D. Germline-derived CDR1 and CDR2 are LNHNV and YYDKDF (reference sequence). V dropped 5 bases and J dropped 1 base, with 5 bases sitting between them. This CDR3 contains 12 residues. DNA of the CDR3: TGTGCCACCAGCGGTATTAACTATGGCTACACCTTC. It codes for CATSGINYGYTF.

This sequence joins TRBV6-1 and TRBJ2-1; 7 positions agree with TRBD1. J was trimmed by 16 bases and V by 5 bases; bases with no gene match: 5. CDR3 length: 10 residues. Germline assignment: CDR1 MNHNS and CDR2 SASEGT. This chain's CDR3 is CASSQGDPFF. The CDR3 nucleotides read TGTGCCAGCAGTCAGGGGGATCCATTCTTC.

The J gene is TRBJ2-1, the V gene TRBV7-2, with 9 bases matching TRBD2. Trimming cost V 2 bases and J 4 bases; bases outside gene matches: 6. The CDR3 runs to 16 residues. Germline values: CDR1 SGHTA, CDR2 FQGNSA. The CDR3 region has the DNA TGTGCCAGCAGCTTATGGCGGGGGGGCGTGTACAATGAGCAGTTCTTC. It codes for CASSLWRGGVYNEQFF.

The genes are TRBV19 and TRBJ2-2; a possible D gene is TRBD1 (5 bases). Germline V lookup: CDR1 LNHDA, CDR2 SQIVND (reference sequence). This CDR3 contains 15 residues. V was pared by 6 bases and J by 0 bases, with 11 bases between. CDR3: CASREQATNTGELFF. The CDR3 DNA is TGTGCCAGTAGAGAACAGGCCACGAACACCGGGGAGCTGTTTTTT.

A single count supports this clone. V gene TRBV15 combines with J gene TRBJ1-5; tentatively, D is TRBD1 (6 bases). V was shortened by 5 bases and J by 5 bases, with 16 bases between the two germline ends. Germline V gene sequence: CDR1 LNHNV, CDR2 YYDKDF (reference sequence). The CDR3 sequence is 15 residues long. The CDR3 here is CATSGGAGADQPQHF. The DNA of the CDR3 is TGTGCCACCAGCGGGGGGGCGGGGGCGGATCAGCCCCAGCATTTT.

The V call is TRBV5-4, the J call TRBJ2-2, with 7 bases lining up with TRBD1. This CDR3 is built from 17 residues. From germline, CDR1 is SGHNT and CDR2 YYREEE (reference sequence). After removal of 3 bases from V and 0 bases from J, the junction contained 8 bases not matched to a gene. The CDR3 DNA reads as TGTGCCAGCAGCTGGGAATCGACAGGGACGAACACCGGGGAGCTGTTTTTT. Its protein is CASSWESTGTNTGELFF.

This sequence joins TRBV11-2 and TRBJ2-3, with a weak D call TRBD1 (6 bases). This CDR3 contains 13 residues. Trimming left V 6 bases short and J 4 bases short, with 11 bases between. The V gene's germline CDR1 is SGHAT and CDR2 FQNNGV. CDR3 loop: CASRLQGADTQYF. Here the CDR3 DNA reads TGTGCCAGCAGATTACAGGGCGCAGATACGCAGTATTTT.

This clone is a singleton in its sample. The J gene is TRBJ2-7, the V gene TRBV7-9, with D maybe TRBD1 (5 bases). This CDR3 comprises 14 residues. Between the trimmed V and J ends, which lost 1 base and 2 bases, there was a span of 9 bases. CDR1 and CDR2 (germline): SEHNR, FQNEAQ (reference sequence). DNA for the CDR3: TGTGCCAGCAGCTTAGTTCCAGGGACCTACGAGCAGTACTTC. It translates to CASSLVPGTYEQYF.

CDR3 protein: CASSQSPGQSSGANVLTF. Written as DNA, the CDR3 is TGCGCCAGCAGCCAAAGTCCGGGACAGAGCTCTGGGGCCAACGTCCTGACTTTC. The rearrangement joins TRBV4-3 to TRBJ2-6; 7 bases map to TRBD1. Trimming at V came to 2 bases and at J to 0 bases, leaving 7 bases not matched to a gene. CDR1 and CDR2 (germline): LGHNA, YSLEER. The CDR3 extends over 18 amino acids.